The subject of this entry is one T cell receptor beta chain. Assay: immunoSEQ multiplex PCR; the TCRdb copy retains only in-frame clones and omits some. In the table there are some 700,000 clones, approximately 90% of which are singletons. The data are from a study of blood T cell repertoires in COVID-19. Study information: COVID-19 samples from acute and convalescent phases originated in the United States, Italy and Spain.

Germline CDR1 and CDR2: SGDLS and YYNGEE. V dropped 3 bases and J dropped 0 bases, with 16 bases sitting between them. The CDR3 is 18 amino acids. The source material was peripheral blood. This TCR derives from a woman under 30 with acute or convalescent COVID-19. The chain combines TRBV9 with TRBJ2-6, with D possibly matching TRBD1 (5 bases). This CDR3 reads CASSETPRQISGANVLTF. Written as DNA, the CDR3 is TGTGCCAGCAGCGAGACCCCCAGACAGATCTCTGGGGCCAACGTCCTGACTTTC.